Sequencing of this TCR beta chain was carried out in a study of beta chain features in type 1 diabetes. On the study more broadly: Examination covered under 110 million sorted cells spanning all samples.

The entirety of the isolated RNA underwent reverse transcription, so expressed TCRB transcripts were sequenced. The method was immunoSEQ multiplex PCR; TCRdb's version includes in-frame clones alone and lacks a portion of them. Here the sample spans around 500,000 clones, around 30% being singletons. The CDR3 length is 11 residues. Germline loops: CDR1 GTSNPN, CDR2 SVGIG (reference sequence). V was trimmed by 5 bases and J by 4 bases, leaving 8 bases between them. The chain has TRBV30 and TRBJ1-1; D uncertain. The receptor was derived from a man in his late teens or twenties in good health. The specimen was naive CD4+ T cells from blood. CDR3 coding DNA: TGTGCCTGGGAGGTAGTCACTGAAGCTTTCTTT. Encoded protein: CAWEVVTEAFF. Together with reference TRBV30 and TRBJ1-1, the CDR3 gives the full variable domain: SQTIHQWPATLVQPVGSPLSLECTVEGTSNPNLYWYRQAAGRGLQLLFYSVGIGQISSEVPQNLSASRPQDRQFILSSKKLLLSDSGFYLCAWEVVTEAFFGQGTRLTVV.